This paragraph covers one TCR beta chain sequence. It has no known antigen specificity. Base-call qualities are not available, and no considerably larger clone is one nucleotide away. Libraries were built with the immunoSEQ multiplex PCR assay. The source is immuneACCESS, and TCRdb retained only in-frame sequences with V and J called. Part of the clones is not carried over; for the studies checked, unresolved V genes explain less than half of this, and the remainder is unexplained. In this sample the table shows approximately 37,000 clones, about 90% of which occur a single time. The ten most abundant clones make up 0.75% to 0.85% of the sample. This specimen belongs to a study of T cell changes during pregnancy in multiple sclerosis (dated by TCRdb to about 2019). At the level of the whole study: The study looked at changes in the T cell repertoire across pregnancy in women with multiple sclerosis.

A distance of 11 bases separates the germline ends of V and J, which lose 5 bases and 2 bases respectively. From the germline V gene, CDR1 is KGHSH and CDR2 is LQKENI. From the cysteine through the phenylalanine, the CDR3 covers 14 amino acids. Of the read, only the CDR3 DNA is kept; its 42 bases are in frame from base 1. The chain joins TRBV18 to TRBJ2-3; TRBD2 is a weak D gene call, 6 bases matching. This TCR derives from a female donor with multiple sclerosis, enrolled in a pregnancy study. This material consisted of CD4+ T cells from peripheral blood mononuclear cells, taken before pregnancy. The CDR3 reads CASSAREITDTQYF. The nucleotides are TGTGCCAGCTCAGCCCGGGAGATCACAGATACGCAGTATTTT.